Below, one TCR beta chain is given with its context. The data are from a study of cytomegalovirus exposure and HLA in healthy donors. The CDR3 runs 14 residues. V shed 4 bases, J shed 0 bases, and the junction held 2 bases outside the gene matches. The germline V gene has CDR1 SGHRS and CDR2 YFSETQ. In the PCR, 60 Vbeta and 13 Jbeta primers were used. Some clones are missing from TCRdb's copy, which holds only in-frame ones; the method was immunoSEQ multiplex PCR. This table holds 150,000 to 160,000 clones, 60% to 85% found once. Input material: PBMCs. The chain has TRBV5-1 and TRBJ2-3; TRBD2 aligns across 7 bases. The TCR was taken from a woman in her forties in good health and CMV-seronegative. The CDR3 region is CASSKGLSTDTQYF. CDR3 in DNA: TGCGCCAGCAGCAAGGGACTAAGCACAGATACGCAGTATTTT. The full variable domain, its missing parts supplied by reference TRBV5-1 and TRBJ2-3, is KAGVTQTPRYLIKTRGQQVTLSCSPISGHRSVSWYQQTPGQGLQFLFEYFSETQRNKGNFPGRFSGRQFSNSRSEMNVSTLELGDSALYLCASSKGLSTDTQYFGPGTRLTVL.